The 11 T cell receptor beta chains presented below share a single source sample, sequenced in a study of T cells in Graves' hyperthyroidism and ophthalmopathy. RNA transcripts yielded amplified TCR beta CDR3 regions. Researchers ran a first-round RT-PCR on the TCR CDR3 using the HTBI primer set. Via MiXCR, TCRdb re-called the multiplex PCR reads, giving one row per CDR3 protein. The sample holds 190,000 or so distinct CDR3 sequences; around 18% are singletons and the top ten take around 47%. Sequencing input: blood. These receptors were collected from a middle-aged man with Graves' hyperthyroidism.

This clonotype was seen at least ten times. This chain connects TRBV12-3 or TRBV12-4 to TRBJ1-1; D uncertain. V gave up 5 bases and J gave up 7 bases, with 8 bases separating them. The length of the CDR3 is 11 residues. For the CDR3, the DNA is TGTGCCAGCAGTCCGGGAGGTGAAGCTTTCTTT. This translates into CASSPGGEAFF.

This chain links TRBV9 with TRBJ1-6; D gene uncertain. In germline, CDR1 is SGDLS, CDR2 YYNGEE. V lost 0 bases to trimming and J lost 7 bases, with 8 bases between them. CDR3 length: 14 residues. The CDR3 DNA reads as TGTGCCAGCAGCGTAGAAGCACGGAATTCACCCCTCCACTTT. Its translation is CASSVEARNSPLHF.

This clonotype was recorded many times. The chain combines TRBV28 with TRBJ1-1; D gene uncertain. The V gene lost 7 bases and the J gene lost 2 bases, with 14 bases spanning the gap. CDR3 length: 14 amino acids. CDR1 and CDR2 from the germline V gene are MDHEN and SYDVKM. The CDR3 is CASKVRGRNTEAFF. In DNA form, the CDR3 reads TGTGCCAGCAAGGTCCGAGGGCGCAACACTGAAGCTTTCTTT. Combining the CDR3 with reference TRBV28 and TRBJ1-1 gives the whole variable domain DVKVTQSSRYLVKRTGEKVFLECVQDMDHENMFWYRQDPGLGLRLIYFSYDVKMKEKGDIPEGYSVSREKKERFSLILESASTNQTSMYLCASKVRGRNTEAFFGQGTRLTVV.

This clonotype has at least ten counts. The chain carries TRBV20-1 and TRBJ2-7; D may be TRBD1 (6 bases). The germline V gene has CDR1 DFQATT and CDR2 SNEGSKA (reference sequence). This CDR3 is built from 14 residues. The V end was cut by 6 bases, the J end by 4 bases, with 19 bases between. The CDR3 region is CSARDMGKIYEQYF. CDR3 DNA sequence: TGCAGTGCCAGGGACATGGGAAAAATTTACGAGCAGTACTTC.

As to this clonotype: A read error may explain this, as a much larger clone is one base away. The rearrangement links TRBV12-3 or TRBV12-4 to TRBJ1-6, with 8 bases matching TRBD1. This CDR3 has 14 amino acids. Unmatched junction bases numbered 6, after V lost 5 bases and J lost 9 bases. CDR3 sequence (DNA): TGTGCCAGCAGTGTAACTGGACAGGGTTCACCCCTCCACTTT. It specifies CASSVTGQGSPLHF.

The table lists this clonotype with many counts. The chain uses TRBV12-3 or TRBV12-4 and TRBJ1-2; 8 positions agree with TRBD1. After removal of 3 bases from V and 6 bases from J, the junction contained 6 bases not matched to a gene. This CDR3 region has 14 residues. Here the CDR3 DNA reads TGTGCCAGCAGTTTTAGGGACAGGATGCATGGCTACACCTTC. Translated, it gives CASSFRDRMHGYTF.

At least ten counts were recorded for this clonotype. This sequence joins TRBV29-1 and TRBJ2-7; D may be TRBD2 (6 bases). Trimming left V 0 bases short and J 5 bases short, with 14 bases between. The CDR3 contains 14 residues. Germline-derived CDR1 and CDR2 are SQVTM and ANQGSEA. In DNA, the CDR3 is TGCAGCGTTGAAGATCAAGGAGCGGGCCACGAGCAGTACTTC. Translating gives CSVEDQGAGHEQYF.

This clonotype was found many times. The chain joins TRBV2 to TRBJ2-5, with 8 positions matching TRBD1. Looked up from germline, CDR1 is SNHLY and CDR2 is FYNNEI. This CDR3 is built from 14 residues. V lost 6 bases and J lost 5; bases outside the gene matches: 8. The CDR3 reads CASSPDRVGETQYF. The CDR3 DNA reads TGTGCCAGCAGCCCGGACAGGGTCGGCGAGACCCAGTACTTC.

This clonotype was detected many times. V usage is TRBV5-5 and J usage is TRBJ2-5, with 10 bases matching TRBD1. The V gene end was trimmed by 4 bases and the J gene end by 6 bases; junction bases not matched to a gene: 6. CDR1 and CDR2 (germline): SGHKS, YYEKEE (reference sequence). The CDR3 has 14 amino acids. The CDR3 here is CASSNDRGLKTQYF. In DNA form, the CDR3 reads TGTGCCAGCAGCAACGACAGGGGGCTAAAGACCCAGTACTTC.

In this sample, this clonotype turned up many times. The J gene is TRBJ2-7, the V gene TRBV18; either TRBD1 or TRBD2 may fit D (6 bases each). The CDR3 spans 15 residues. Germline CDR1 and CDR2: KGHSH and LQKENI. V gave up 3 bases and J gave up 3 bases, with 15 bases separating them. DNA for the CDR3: TGTGCCAGCTCACCCGACGGGGGCAGCTACTACGAGCAGTACTTC. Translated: CASSPDGGSYYEQYF.

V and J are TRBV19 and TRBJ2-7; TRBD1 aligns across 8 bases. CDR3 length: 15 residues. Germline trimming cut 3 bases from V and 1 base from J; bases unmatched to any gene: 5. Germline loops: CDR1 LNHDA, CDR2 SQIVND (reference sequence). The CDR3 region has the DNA TGTGCCAGTAGTATCAGGACAGGGCCTTCCTACGAGCAGTACTTC. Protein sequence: CASSIRTGPSYEQYF.